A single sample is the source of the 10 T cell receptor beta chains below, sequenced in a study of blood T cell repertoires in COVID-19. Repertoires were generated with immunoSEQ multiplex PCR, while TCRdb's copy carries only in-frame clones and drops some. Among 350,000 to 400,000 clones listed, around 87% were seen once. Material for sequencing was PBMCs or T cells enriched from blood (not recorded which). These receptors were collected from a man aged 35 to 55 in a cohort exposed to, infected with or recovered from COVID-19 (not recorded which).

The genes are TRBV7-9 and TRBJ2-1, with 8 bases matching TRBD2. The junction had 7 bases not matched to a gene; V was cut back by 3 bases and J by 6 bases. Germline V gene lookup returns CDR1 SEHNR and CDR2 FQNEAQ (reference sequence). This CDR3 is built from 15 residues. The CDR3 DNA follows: TGTGCCAGCAGCTTGAGCGGGAGCCTTGGCAATGAGCAGTTCTTC. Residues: CASSLSGSLGNEQFF. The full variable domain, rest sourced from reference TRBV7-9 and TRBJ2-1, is DTGVSQNPRHKITKRGQNVTFRCDPISEHNRLYWYRQTLGQGPEFLTYFQNEAQLEKSRLLSDRFSAERPKGSFSTLEIQRTEQGDSAMYLCASSLSGSLGNEQFFGPGTRLTVL.

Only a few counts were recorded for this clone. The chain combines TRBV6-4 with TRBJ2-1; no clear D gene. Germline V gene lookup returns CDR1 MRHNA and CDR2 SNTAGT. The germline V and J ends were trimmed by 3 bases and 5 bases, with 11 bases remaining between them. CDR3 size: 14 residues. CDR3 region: CASSEGQENNEQFF. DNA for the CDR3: TGTGCCAGCAGTGAAGGTCAGGAAAACAATGAGCAGTTCTTC.

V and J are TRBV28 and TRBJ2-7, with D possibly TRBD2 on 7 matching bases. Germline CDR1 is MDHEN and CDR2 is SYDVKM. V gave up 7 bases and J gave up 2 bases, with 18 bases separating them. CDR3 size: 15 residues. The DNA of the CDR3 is TGTGCCAGCATCCCCGGGGGGCCCCCCACCTACGAGCAGTACTTC. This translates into CASIPGGPPTYEQYF. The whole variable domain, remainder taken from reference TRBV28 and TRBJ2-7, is DVKVTQSSRYLVKRTGEKVFLECVQDMDHENMFWYRQDPGLGLRLIYFSYDVKMKEKGDIPEGYSVSREKKERFSLILESASTNQTSMYLCASIPGGPPTYEQYFGPGTRLTVT.

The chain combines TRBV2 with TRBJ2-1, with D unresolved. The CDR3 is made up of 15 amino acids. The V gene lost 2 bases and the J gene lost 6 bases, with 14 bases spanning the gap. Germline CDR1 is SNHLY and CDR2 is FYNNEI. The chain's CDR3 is CASSETLVGANEQFF. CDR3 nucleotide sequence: TGTGCCAGCAGTGAAACGCTAGTTGGTGCCAATGAGCAGTTCTTC.

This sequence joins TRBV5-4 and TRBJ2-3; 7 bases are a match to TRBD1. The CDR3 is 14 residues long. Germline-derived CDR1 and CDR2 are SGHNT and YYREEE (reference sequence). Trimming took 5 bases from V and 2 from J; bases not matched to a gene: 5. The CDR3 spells CASRWDSDTDTQYF. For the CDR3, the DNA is TGTGCCAGCAGATGGGACAGCGACACAGATACGCAGTATTTT. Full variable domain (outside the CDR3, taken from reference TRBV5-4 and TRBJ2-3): ETGVTQSPTHLIKTRGQQVTLRCSSQSGHNTVSWYQQALGQGPQFIFQYYREEENGRGNFPPRFSGLQFPNYSSELNVNALELDDSALYLCASRWDSDTDTQYFGPGTRLTVL.

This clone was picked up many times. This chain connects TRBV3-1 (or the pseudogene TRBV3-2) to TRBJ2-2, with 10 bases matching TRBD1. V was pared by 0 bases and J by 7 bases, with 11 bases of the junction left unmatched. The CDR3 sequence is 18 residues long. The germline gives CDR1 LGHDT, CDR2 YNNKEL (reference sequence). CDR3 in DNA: TGTGCCAGCAGCCAAGATATTGGGGACAGGGGAGTGGGCGGGGAGCTGTTTTTT. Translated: CASSQDIGDRGVGGELFF.

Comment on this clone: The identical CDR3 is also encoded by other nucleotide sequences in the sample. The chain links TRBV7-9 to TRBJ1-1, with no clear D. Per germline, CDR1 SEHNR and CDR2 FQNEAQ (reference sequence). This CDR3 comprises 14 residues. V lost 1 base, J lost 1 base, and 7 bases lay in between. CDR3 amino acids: CASSLVAGNTEAFF. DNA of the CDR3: TGTGCCAGCAGCTTAGTAGCGGGGAACACTGAAGCTTTCTTT.

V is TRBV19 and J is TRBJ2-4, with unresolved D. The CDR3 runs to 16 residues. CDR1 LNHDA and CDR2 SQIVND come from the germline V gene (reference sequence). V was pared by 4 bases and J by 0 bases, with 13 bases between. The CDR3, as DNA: TGTGCCAGTAGTAACCTTAATCGACTAGCCAAAAACATTCAGTACTTC. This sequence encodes CASSNLNRLAKNIQYF.

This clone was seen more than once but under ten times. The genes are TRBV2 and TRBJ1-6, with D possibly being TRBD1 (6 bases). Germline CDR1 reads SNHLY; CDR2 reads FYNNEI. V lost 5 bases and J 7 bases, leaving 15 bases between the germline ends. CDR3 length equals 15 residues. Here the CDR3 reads CASSFSGVGNSPLHF. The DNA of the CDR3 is TGTGCCAGCAGTTTCTCAGGGGTGGGGAATTCACCCCTCCACTTT.

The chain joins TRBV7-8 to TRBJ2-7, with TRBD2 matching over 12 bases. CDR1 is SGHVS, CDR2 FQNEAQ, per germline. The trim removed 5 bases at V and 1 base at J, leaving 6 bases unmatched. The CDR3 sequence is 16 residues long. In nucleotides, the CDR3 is TGTGCCAGCAGCCGGGCTGGACTAGCGGGATCCTACGAGCAGTACTTC. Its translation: CASSRAGLAGSYEQYF.